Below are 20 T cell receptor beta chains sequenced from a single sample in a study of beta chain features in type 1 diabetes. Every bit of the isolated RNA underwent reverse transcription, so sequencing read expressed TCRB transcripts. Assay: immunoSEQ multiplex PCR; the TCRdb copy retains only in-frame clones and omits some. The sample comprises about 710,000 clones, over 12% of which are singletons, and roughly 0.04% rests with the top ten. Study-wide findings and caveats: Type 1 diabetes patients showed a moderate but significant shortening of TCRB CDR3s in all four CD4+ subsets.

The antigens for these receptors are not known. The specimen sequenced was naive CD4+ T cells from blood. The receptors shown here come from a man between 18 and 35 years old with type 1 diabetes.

CDR3 protein: CASSESAQGAYGYTF. The CDR3 nucleotides read TGTGCCAGCAGTGAATCCGCCCAGGGGGCCTATGGCTACACCTTC. The chain combines TRBV25-1 with TRBJ1-2; TRBD1 matches at 8 bases. Germline V lookup: CDR1 MGHDK, CDR2 SYGVNS. The ends lost 1 base at V and 4 bases at J; junction bases unmatched: 5. The CDR3 consists of 15 residues.

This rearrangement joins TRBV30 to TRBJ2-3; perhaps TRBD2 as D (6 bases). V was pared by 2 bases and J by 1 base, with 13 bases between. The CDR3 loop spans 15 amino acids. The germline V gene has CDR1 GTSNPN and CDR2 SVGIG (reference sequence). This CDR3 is CAWSSVGGRTDTQYF. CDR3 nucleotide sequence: TGTGCCTGGAGTTCCGTGGGGGGACGCACAGATACGCAGTATTTT.

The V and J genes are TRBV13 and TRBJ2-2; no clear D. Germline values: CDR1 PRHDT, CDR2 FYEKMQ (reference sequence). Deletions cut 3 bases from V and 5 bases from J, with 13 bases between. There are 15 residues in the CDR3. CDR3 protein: CASSFPLGQTGELFF. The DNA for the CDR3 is TGTGCCAGCAGCTTCCCCCTCGGGCAGACCGGGGAGCTGTTTTTT.

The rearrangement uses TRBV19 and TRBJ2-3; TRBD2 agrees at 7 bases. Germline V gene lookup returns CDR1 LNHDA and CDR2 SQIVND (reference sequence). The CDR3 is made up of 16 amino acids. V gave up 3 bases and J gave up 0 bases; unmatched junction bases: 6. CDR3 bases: TGTGCCAGTAGTATTAGGCCTAGCGGTAGCACAGATACGCAGTATTTT. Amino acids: CASSIRPSGSTDTQYF.

The CDR3 loop is CASSFTSSRPETQYF. For the CDR3, the DNA is TGTGCCAGCAGCTTCACCTCTAGTCGGCCTGAGACCCAGTACTTC. This rearrangement joins TRBV7-2 to TRBJ2-5, with unresolved D. The ends were cut back, 3 bases at V and 5 bases at J, with 16 bases in the middle. Germline V gene sequence: CDR1 SGHTA, CDR2 FQGNSA. The CDR3 length is 15 residues. Full variable domain (remainder filled in from reference TRBV7-2 and TRBJ2-5): GAGVSQSPSNKVTEKGKDVELRCDPISGHTALYWYRQSLGQGLEFLIYFQGNSAPDKSGLPSDRFSAERTGGSVSTLTIQRTQQEDSAVYLCASSFTSSRPETQYFGPGTRLLVL.

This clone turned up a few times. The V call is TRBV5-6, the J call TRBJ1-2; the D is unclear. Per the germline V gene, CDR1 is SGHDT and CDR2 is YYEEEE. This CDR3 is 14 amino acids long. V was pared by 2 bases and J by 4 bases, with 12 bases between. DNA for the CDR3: TGTGCCAGCAGCTTAGGGAAATTGGTCTATGGCTACACCTTC. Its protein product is CASSLGKLVYGYTF. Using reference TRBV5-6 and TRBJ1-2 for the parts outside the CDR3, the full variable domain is DAGVTQSPTHLIKTRGQQVTLRCSPKSGHDTVSWYQQALGQGPQFIFQYYEEEERQRGNFPDRFSGHQFPNYSSELNVNALLLGDSALYLCASSLGKLVYGYTFGSGTRLTVV.

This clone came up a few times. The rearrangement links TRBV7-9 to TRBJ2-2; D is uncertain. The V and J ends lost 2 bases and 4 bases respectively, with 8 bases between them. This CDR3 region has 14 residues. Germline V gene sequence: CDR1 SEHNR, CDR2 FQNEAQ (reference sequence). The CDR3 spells CASSLISPTGELFF. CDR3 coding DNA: TGTGCCAGCAGCTTAATCAGCCCCACCGGGGAGCTGTTTTTT.

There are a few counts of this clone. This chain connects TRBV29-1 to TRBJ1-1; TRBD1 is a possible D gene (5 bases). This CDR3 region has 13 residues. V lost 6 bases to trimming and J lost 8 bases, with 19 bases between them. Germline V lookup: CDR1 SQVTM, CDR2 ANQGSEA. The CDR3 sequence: CSVASRGTTEAFF. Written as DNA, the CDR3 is TGCAGCGTGGCCTCGCGAGGGACTACGGAAGCTTTCTTT.

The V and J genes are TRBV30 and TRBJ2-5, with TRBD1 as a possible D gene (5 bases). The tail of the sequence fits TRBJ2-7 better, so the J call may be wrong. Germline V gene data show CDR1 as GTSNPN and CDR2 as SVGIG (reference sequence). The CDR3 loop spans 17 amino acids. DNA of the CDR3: TGTGCCTGGAGTTCGGGTCGGACATCTCAGAGCTCCTACGAGCAGTACTTC. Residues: CAWSSGRTSQSSYEQYF.

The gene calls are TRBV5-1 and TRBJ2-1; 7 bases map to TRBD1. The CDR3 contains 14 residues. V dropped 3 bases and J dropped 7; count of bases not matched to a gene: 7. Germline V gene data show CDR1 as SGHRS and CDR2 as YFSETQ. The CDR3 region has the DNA TGCGCCAGCAGCTCGATGACAGGGTTAAATGAGCAGTTCTTC. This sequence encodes CASSSMTGLNEQFF.

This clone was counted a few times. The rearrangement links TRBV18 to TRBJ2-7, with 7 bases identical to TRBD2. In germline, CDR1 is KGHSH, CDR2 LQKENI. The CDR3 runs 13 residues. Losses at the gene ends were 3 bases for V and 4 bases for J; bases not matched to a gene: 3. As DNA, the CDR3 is TGTGCCAGCTCACCCGGACTAGAATACGAGCAGTACTTC. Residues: CASSPGLEYEQYF. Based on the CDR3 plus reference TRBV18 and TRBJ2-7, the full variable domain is NAGVMQNPRHLVRRRGQEARLRCSPMKGHSHVYWYRQLPEEGLKFMVYLQKENIIDESGMPKERFSAEFPKEGPSILRIQQVVRGDSAAYFCASSPGLEYEQYFGPGTRLTVT.

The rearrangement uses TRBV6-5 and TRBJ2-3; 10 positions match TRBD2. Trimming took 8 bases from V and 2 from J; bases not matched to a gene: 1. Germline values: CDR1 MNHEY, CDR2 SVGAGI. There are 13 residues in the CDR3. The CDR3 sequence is CASGTSDTDTQYF. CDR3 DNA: TGTGCCAGCGGGACTAGCGACACAGATACGCAGTATTTT.

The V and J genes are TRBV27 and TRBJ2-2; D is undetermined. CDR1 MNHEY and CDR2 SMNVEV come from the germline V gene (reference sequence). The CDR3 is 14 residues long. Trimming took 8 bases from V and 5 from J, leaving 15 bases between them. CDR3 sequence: CASPPGTKTGELFF. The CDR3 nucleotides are TGTGCCAGCCCGCCCGGAACAAAGACCGGGGAGCTGTTTTTT.

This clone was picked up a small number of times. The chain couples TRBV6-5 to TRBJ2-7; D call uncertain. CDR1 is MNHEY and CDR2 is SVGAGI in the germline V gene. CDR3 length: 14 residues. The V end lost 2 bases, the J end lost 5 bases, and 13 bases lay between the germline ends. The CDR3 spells CASSYGRQSDEQYF. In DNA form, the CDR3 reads TGTGCCAGCAGTTACGGTAGGCAGTCCGACGAGCAGTACTTC.

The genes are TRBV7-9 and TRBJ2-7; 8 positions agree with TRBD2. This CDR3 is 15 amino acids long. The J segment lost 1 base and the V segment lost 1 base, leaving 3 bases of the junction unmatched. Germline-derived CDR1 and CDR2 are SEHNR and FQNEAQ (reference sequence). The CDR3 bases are TGTGCCAGCAGCTTAGTTACTAGCGGATCCTACGAGCAGTACTTC. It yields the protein CASSLVTSGSYEQYF.

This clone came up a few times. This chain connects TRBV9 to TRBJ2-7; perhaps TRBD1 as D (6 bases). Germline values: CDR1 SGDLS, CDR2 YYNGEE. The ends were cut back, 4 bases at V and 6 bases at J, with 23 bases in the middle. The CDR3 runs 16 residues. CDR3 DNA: TGTGCCAGCAGCACCCGGGTCGGGGCAGGGGCTCGCGAGCAGTACTTC. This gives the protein CASSTRVGAGAREQYF.

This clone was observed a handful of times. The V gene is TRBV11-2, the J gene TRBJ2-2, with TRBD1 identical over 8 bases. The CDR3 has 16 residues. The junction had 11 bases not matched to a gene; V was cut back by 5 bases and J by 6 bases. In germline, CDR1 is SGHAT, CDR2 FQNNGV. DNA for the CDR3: TGTGCCAGCAGCCCCGGGGGACAGGCAACCTCCGGGGAGCTGTTTTTT. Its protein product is CASSPGGQATSGELFF.

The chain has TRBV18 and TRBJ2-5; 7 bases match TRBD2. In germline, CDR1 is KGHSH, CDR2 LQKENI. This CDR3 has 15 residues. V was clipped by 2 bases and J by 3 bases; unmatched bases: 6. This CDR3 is CASSPTSSGKETQYF. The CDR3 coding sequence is TGTGCCAGCTCACCAACCTCTAGCGGAAAAGAGACCCAGTACTTC.

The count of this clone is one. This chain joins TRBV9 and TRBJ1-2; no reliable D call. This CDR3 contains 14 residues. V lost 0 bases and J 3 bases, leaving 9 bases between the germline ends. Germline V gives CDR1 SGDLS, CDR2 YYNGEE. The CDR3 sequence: CASSVAAQDYGYTF. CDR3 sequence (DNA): TGTGCCAGCAGCGTAGCAGCCCAGGACTATGGCTACACCTTC.

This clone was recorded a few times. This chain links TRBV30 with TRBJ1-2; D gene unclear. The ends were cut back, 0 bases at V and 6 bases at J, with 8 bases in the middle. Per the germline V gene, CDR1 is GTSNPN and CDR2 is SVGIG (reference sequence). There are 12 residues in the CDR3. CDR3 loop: CAWSVNQNGYTF. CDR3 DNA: TGTGCCTGGAGTGTAAATCAGAATGGCTACACCTTC. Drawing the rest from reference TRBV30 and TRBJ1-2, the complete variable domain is SQTIHQWPATLVQPVGSPLSLECTVEGTSNPNLYWYRQAAGRGLQLLFYSVGIGQISSEVPQNLSASRPQDRQFILSSKKLLLSDSGFYLCAWSVNQNGYTFGSGTRLTVV.